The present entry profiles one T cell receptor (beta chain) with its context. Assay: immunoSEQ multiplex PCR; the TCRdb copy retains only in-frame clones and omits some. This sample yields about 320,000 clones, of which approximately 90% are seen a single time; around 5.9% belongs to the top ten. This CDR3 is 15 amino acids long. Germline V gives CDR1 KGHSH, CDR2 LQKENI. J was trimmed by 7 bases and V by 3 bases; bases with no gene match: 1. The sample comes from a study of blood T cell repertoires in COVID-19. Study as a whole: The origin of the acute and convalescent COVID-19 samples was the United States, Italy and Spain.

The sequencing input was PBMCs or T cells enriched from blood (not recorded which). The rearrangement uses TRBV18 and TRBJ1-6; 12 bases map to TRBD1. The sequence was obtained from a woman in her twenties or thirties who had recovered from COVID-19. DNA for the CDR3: TGTGCCAGCTCACCGGGACAGGGGGCGAATTCACCCCTCCACTTT. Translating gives CASSPGQGANSPLHF. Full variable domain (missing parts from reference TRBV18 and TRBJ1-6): NAGVMQNPRHLVRRRGQEARLRCSPMKGHSHVYWYRQLPEEGLKFMVYLQKENIIDESGMPKERFSAEFPKEGPSILRIQQVVRGDSAAYFCASSPGQGANSPLHFGNGTRLTVT.